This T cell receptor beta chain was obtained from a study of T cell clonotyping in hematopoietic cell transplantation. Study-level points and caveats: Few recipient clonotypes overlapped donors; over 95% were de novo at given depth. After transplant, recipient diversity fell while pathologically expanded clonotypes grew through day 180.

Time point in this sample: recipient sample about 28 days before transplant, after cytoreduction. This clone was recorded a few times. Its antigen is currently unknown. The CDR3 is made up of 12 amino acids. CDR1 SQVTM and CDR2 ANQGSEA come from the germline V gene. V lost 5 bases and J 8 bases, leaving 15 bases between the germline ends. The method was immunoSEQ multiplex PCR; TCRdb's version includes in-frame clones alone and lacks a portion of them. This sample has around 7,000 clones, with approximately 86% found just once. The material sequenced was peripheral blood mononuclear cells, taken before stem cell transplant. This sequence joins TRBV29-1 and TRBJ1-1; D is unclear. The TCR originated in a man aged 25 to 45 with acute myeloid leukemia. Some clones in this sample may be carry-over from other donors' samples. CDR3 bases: TGCAGCGTTAGTAACGGAAACGTCGAAGCTTTCTTT. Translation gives CSVSNGNVEAFF.